This T cell receptor beta chain was recorded in a study of T cells in localized non-small cell lung cancer (dated by TCRdb to 2020 to 2021). In terms of the full investigation: The study analyzed T cell repertoires of 200 to 300 early-stage NSCLC patients, comparing tumors and uninvolved tumor-adjacent lungs. All 220 or so NSCLC patients in the cohort were treatment-naive and had localized lung tumors that were resected. The mean age of the NSCLC patients was roughly 70 years, with 130 or so men and 100 to 110 women. Paper-wide results and their limitations: A median of about 50 of the top 100 tumor clones turned up in the paired uninvolved adjacent lung, and 25 to 35 of those clones also ranked among the top 100 of that same adjacent lung. Because multi-region tumor sequencing was not done, intratumor heterogeneity could not be ruled out. Because the study design was exploratory, TCR variables were selected using unadjusted p-values without false-discovery rate correction. Longer overall survival was associated with higher T cell density in blood, whereas shorter survival was associated with higher clonality in adjacent lung. Uninvolved tumor-adjacent lung showed the highest T cell clonality, higher than tumor, which suggests more focused antigenic responses in the uninvolved tumor-adjacent lung.

Regarding this clone: There is no known antigen for this receptor. No base-level quality is on record; no much larger clone is a single base apart.

V and J are truncated by 1 base and 2 bases respectively, leaving an intervening sequence of 7 bases. CDR1 and CDR2, looked up from the germline V gene, are KGHSH and LQKENI. Measured from the cysteine to the phenylalanine, the CDR3 is 14 residues long. Only the CDR3 DNA stays, 42 bases, in frame from base 1. TCR beta CDR3 regions were sequenced from DNA using the immunoSEQ Assay. On the study's bioinformatics: To compute T cell density, TCR beta template counts were normalized to usable DNA, which was estimated by amplifying housekeeping genes. Richness was estimated using the preseqR package, with extrapolation to 400,000 templates for PBMC samples and to 120,000 templates for tissue samples. Clonality was taken to be one minus Pielou's evenness. Tissue-enriched TCRs were identified by differential abundance testing using productive amino-acid clonotypes, minimum total count 5 and alpha 0.1. The Jaccard Index and the Morisita Overlap Index were used to measure repertoire overlap between compartments. GLIPH clustered TCR beta CDR3s with public tetramer-defined viral CDR3s; viral motifs required at least three viral sequences plus V-gene enrichment. This is the immuneACCESS table as TCRdb keeps it, with only in-frame sequences that have V and J called. A part of the clones is gone; compared with another copy, unresolved V genes explain less than half, and the rest is unexplained. Clonal size and the V and J genes are those of that table, whereas D and trimming came from the DNA. The sample table lists a few thousand clones, approximately 49% of them with a count of one. Of the sample, around 4.7% falls within the top ten clones.

The material sequenced was lymph node tissue, taken before any cancer treatment. This receptor was obtained from a woman aged 18 to 55 with stage I lung adenocarcinoma. The sequence joins TRBV18 to TRBJ2-3; the D gene remains uncertain. The CDR3 protein: CASSPRADTDTQYF. The DNA sequence reads TGTGCCAGCTCACCACGAGCCGACACAGATACGCAGTATTTT.